Following are 21 T cell receptor beta chains from one sample sequenced in a study of shared clonotypes between healthy human individuals. Sequencing was performed with immunoSEQ multiplex PCR; in TCRdb, only in-frame clones are kept and a portion is missing. The sample yields approximately 470,000 clones, approximately 80% seen once. Sample: PBMCs. The receptors derive from a woman aged 40 to 50 in good health. Some clones in this sample may be carry-over from other donors' samples.

This chain joins TRBV7-2 and TRBJ1-2; 9 positions match TRBD1. The CDR3 contains 15 residues. The germline V gene encodes CDR1 SGHTA and CDR2 FQGNSA. Germline trimming cut 1 base from V and 4 bases from J; bases unmatched to any gene: 4. The CDR3 region has the DNA TGTGCCAGCAGCTTAGAGGACAGGGGCCTCTATGGCTACACCTTC. Amino acids: CASSLEDRGLYGYTF.

This chain joins TRBV9 and TRBJ2-3, with D unresolved. The CDR3 is 15 residues long. The V end lost 6 bases, the J end lost 1 base, and 15 bases lay between the germline ends. Germline CDR1 and CDR2: SGDLS and YYNGEE. CDR3 sequence (DNA): TGTGCCAGCACCTCCGCGGCACGGCGCACAGATACGCAGTATTTT. Amino acids: CASTSAARRTDTQYF.

This clone has a handful of counts. Here the CDR3 reads CASSQDTGNNYGYTF. The CDR3, as DNA: TGTGCCAGCAGCCAAGATACAGGGAACAACTATGGCTACACCTTC. V gene TRBV4-2 combines with J gene TRBJ1-2; tentative D call: TRBD1 (6 bases). The ends were cut back, 0 bases at V and 2 bases at J, with 10 bases in the middle. This CDR3 has 15 residues. Germline CDR1 LGHNA, CDR2 YNFKEQ.

This chain connects TRBV19 to TRBJ2-1; D unresolved. V gave up 2 bases and J gave up 5 bases, with 13 bases separating them. Germline lookup yields CDR1 LNHDA and CDR2 SQIVND (reference sequence). The CDR3 length is 15 residues. In DNA, the CDR3 is TGTGCCAGTAGTATAAACCACATCTTCGACAATGAGCAGTTCTTC. Its protein product is CASSINHIFDNEQFF.

This sequence joins TRBV7-2 and TRBJ2-1; D is possibly TRBD1 (6 bases). The CDR3 is made up of 14 amino acids. CDR1 SGHTA and CDR2 FQGNSA come from the germline V gene. V dropped 4 bases and J dropped 4 bases, with 11 bases sitting between them. CDR3 amino acids: CASSSPGVYNEQFF. The CDR3 nucleotides read TGTGCCAGCAGCTCTCCAGGGGTGTACAATGAGCAGTTCTTC.

This clone was picked up a small number of times. V usage is TRBV30 and J usage is TRBJ2-6, with TRBD2 as a possible D gene (6 bases). CDR1 is GTSNPN, CDR2 SVGIG, per germline (reference sequence). The CDR3 has 14 amino acids. Trimming took off 5 bases at V and 0 bases at J, with 8 bases between the two ends. The CDR3, as DNA: TGTGCCTGGCGGGAGAGCTCTGGGGCCAACGTCCTGACTTTC. Protein: CAWRESSGANVLTF.

Worth noting for this clone: Mismatch with germline at one junction end may stem from a read error. The chain employs TRBV7-7 and TRBJ1-5; the D gene is possibly TRBD1 (6 bases). Germline V gene data show CDR1 as SSHAT and CDR2 as FNYEAQ (reference sequence). The CDR3 runs 15 residues. The CDR3 bases are TGTGCTAGCAGCCACGGGGGGGCCCTCAATCAGCCCCAGCATTTT. It is translated as CASSHGGALNQPQHF.

The chain recombines TRBV10-3 with TRBJ2-2; D remains ambiguous. With 6 bases removed from V and 5 bases from J, the gap between germline ends came to 10 bases. The CDR3 runs 13 residues. The germline CDR1 and CDR2 sequences are ENHRY and SYGVKD. As DNA, the CDR3 is TGTGCCATCAGGTCCGGCGATACCGGGGAGCTGTTTTTT. Translated, it gives CAIRSGDTGELFF.

The genes are TRBV7-9 and TRBJ1-3; D is unclear. With 5 bases removed from V and 0 bases from J, the gap between germline ends came to 14 bases. The CDR3 runs to 16 residues. Per germline, CDR1 SEHNR and CDR2 FQNEAQ (reference sequence). CDR3 in amino acids: CASSERTSNSGNTIYF. The CDR3 bases are TGTGCCAGCAGCGAGAGAACAAGTAACTCTGGAAACACCATATATTTT.

The V and J genes are TRBV30 and TRBJ1-1; D unclear. CDR1 GTSNPN and CDR2 SVGIG come from the germline V gene (reference sequence). V shed 0 bases and J shed 2 bases, with 4 bases lying between them. This CDR3 region has 12 residues. Written as DNA, the CDR3 is TGTGCCTGGAGTGTGACTAACACTGAAGCTTTCTTT. This encodes CAWSVTNTEAFF.

The chain combines TRBV5-1 with TRBJ2-1, with 9 nucleotides matching TRBD1. CDR3 length equals 17 residues. Germline CDR1 is SGHRS and CDR2 is YFSETQ. The ends lost 4 bases at V and 4 bases at J; junction bases unmatched: 12. Here the CDR3 reads CASSHPDRGKRYNEQFF. CDR3 DNA: TGCGCCAGCAGCCACCCCGACAGGGGGAAACGTTACAATGAGCAGTTCTTC.

The chain employs TRBV11-2 and TRBJ2-7, with TRBD2 matching 12 bases. CDR1 and CDR2 (germline): SGHAT, FQNNGV. The CDR3 is 15 residues long. Unmatched junction bases numbered 3, after V lost 4 bases and J lost 2 bases. CDR3 sequence reads: CASSSRLAGAYEQYF. The CDR3 DNA follows: TGTGCCAGCAGCTCTCGACTAGCGGGAGCCTACGAGCAGTACTTC.

This sequence joins TRBV5-1 and TRBJ2-7; 7 bases are a match to TRBD1. Germline assignment: CDR1 SGHRS and CDR2 YFSETQ. This CDR3 has 17 amino acids. V dropped 0 bases and J dropped 4; count of bases not matched to a gene: 13. The CDR3 spells CASSLAGTAGGTYEQYF. The CDR3 nucleotides are TGCGCCAGCAGCTTGGCAGGGACAGCCGGCGGTACTTACGAGCAGTACTTC.

The chain recombines TRBV5-1 with TRBJ2-1, with D possibly being TRBD1 (5 bases). Trimming left V 2 bases short and J 5 bases short, with 11 bases between. CDR1 is SGHRS and CDR2 is YFSETQ in the germline V gene. The CDR3 consists of 14 residues. The CDR3: CASSLGAEDNEQFF. The CDR3 DNA follows: TGCGCCAGCAGCTTAGGGGCAGAGGACAATGAGCAGTTCTTC.

At least ten counts were recorded for this clone. The identical CDR3 is also encoded by other nucleotide sequences in the sample. The rearrangement uses TRBV2 and TRBJ1-5; 8 bases match TRBD1. Germline V CDR1 and CDR2: SNHLY, FYNNEI. The CDR3 is made up of 15 amino acids. Unmatched junction bases numbered 7, after V lost 3 bases and J lost 6 bases. The CDR3 nucleotides are TGTGCCAGCAGTGAGAGCAGGGGGCTGTTTCAGCCCCAGCATTTT. Amino acids: CASSESRGLFQPQHF.

V usage is TRBV19 and J usage is TRBJ1-5, with 9 positions matching TRBD1. This CDR3 region has 16 residues. From germline, CDR1 is LNHDA and CDR2 SQIVND (reference sequence). V was pared by 5 bases and J by 4 bases, with 9 bases of the junction left unmatched. CDR3 sequence reads: CASSPLIGQGNQPQHF. The CDR3 coding sequence is TGTGCCAGTAGTCCACTAATAGGACAGGGGAATCAGCCCCAGCATTTT.

V gene TRBV11-2 combines with J gene TRBJ2-5; TRBD1 agrees at 11 bases. The CDR3 sequence is 16 residues long. Trimming cost V 1 base and J 5 bases; bases outside gene matches: 6. CDR1 and CDR2 from the germline V gene are SGHAT and FQNNGV. The CDR3 sequence is CASSLVRTGGAETQYF. The CDR3 DNA reads TGTGCCAGCAGCTTAGTCCGGACAGGGGGCGCCGAGACCCAGTACTTC.

This clone has a count of ten or more. The chain links TRBV10-3 to TRBJ2-7; D may correspond to TRBD1 or TRBD2 (5 bases each). Germline V gene data show CDR1 as ENHRY and CDR2 as SYGVKD. The CDR3 is made up of 17 amino acids. The V end lost 2 bases, the J end lost 4 bases, and 21 bases lay between the germline ends. The CDR3 is CAISENPPGHRSYEQYF. DNA for the CDR3: TGTGCCATCAGTGAGAATCCTCCGGGGCATCGCTCTTACGAGCAGTACTTC.

This sequence joins TRBV6-5 and TRBJ2-7; D possibly matches TRBD1 or TRBD2 (5 bases each). Germline V lookup: CDR1 MNHEY, CDR2 SVGAGI. V shed 9 bases and J shed 3 bases, with 21 bases lying between them. The CDR3 has 15 amino acids. The CDR3 nucleotides are TGTGCCAGTCGAAGGGGATCGGGGACCGACTACGAGCAGTACTTC. Translating gives CASRRGSGTDYEQYF.

About this clone: Other DNA sequences within the sample encode an identical CDR3. The rearrangement links TRBV20-1 to TRBJ2-7; D remains unclear. This CDR3 region has 8 residues. The V end lost 7 bases, the J end lost 6 bases, and 4 bases lay between the germline ends. Looked up from germline, CDR1 is DFQATT and CDR2 is SNEGSKA (reference sequence). The CDR3 bases are TGCAGTGTTGGCGAGCAGTACTTC. It encodes CSVGEQYF.

The V gene is TRBV27, the J gene TRBJ2-1; TRBD2 might be the D (6 bases). The germline V gene has CDR1 MNHEY and CDR2 SMNVEV (reference sequence). Trimming left V 5 bases short and J 0 bases short, with 8 bases between. The CDR3 contains 14 residues. CDR3 region: CASSRGSSYNEQFF. The CDR3, as DNA: TGTGCCAGCAGTCGGGGGAGCTCCTACAATGAGCAGTTCTTC.